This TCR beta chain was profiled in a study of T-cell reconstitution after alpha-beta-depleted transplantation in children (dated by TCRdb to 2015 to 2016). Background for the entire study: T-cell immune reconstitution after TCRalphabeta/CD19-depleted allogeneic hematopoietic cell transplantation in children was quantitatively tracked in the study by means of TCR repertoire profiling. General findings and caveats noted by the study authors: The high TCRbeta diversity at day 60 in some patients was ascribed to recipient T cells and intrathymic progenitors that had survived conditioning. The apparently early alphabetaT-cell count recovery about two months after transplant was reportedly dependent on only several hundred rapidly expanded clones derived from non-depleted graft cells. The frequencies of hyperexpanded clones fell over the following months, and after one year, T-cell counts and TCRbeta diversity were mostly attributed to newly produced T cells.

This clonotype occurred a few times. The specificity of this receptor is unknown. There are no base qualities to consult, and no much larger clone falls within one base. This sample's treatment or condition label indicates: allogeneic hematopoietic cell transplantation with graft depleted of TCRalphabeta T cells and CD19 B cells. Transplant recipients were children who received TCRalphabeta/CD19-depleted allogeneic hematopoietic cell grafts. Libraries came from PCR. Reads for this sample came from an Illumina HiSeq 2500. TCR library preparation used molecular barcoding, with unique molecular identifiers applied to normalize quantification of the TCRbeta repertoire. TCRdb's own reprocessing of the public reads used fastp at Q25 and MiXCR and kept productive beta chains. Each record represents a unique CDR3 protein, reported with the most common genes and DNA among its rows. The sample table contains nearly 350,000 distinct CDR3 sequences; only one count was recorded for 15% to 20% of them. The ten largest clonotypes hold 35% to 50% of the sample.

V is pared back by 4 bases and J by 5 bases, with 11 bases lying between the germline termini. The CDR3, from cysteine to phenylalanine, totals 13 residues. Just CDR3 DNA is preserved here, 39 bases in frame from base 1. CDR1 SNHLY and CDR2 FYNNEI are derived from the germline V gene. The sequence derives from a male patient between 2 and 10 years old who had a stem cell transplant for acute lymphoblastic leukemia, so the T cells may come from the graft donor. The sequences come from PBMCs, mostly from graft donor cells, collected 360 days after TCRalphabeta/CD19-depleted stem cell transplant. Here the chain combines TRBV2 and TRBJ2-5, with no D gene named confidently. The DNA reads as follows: TGTGCCAGCAGTGTAGCTGAGCTTGAGACCCAGTACTTC. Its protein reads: CASSVAELETQYF.